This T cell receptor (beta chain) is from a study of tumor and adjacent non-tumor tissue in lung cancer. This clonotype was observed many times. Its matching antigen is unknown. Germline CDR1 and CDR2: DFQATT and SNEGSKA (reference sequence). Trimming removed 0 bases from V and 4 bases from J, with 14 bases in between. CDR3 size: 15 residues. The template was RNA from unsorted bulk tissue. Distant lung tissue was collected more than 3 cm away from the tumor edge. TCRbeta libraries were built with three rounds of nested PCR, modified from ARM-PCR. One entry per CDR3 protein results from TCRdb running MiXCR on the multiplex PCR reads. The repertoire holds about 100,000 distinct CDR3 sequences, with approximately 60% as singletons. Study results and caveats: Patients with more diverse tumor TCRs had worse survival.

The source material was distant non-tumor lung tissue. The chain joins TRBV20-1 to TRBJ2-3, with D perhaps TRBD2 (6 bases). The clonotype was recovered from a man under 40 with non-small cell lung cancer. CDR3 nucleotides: TGCAGTGCTAGAGATAACCGGAGGGCCTCAGATACGCAGTATTTT. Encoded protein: CSARDNRRASDTQYF.